Reported below is one T cell receptor beta chain. The repertoire was sequenced with immunoSEQ multiplex PCR; TCRdb's copy has only in-frame clones and lacks some. The sample has some 2,300 clones; 78% are singletons. This sample is part of a study of immune cell composition in non-small cell lung cancer. Trimming stripped 8 bases from V and 7 bases from J, with 8 bases between. Germline V CDR1 and CDR2: ENHRY, SYGVKD. This CDR3 is 10 amino acids long. The specimen was lung tumor tissue. The chain links TRBV10-3 to TRBJ2-5; D may be TRBD2 (5 bases). This TCR was sampled from a human donor with non-small cell lung cancer. The CDR3 loop reads CAIGGRTQYF. CDR3 bases: TGTGCCATCGGCGGGCGGACCCAGTACTTC.